The clone carrying this TCR beta chain was counted a few times. This entry comes from a study of Graves' ophthalmopathy and Graves' hyperthyroidism. Deletions cut 1 base from V and 0 bases from J, with 12 bases between. The CDR3 covers 16 residues. The authors amplified TCR beta CDR3 regions from RNA transcripts. The workflow started with a first-round RT-PCR run with HTBI primers and then moved on to a second-round multiplex PCR. Using its own MiXCR run on the multiplex PCR reads, TCRdb lists one record per CDR3 protein. The sample yields hundreds of thousands of distinct CDR3 sequences, under 25% seen once.

The source material was peripheral blood. This chain connects TRBV12-3 or TRBV12-4 to TRBJ1-1; no clear D gene. The receptor was derived from a woman between 18 and 29 years old with stable Graves' hyperthyroidism. The CDR3 DNA reads as TGTGCCAGCAGTTTAGGTTTGTCGGTCATGAACACTGAAGCTTTCTTT. Its protein product is CASSLGLSVMNTEAFF.